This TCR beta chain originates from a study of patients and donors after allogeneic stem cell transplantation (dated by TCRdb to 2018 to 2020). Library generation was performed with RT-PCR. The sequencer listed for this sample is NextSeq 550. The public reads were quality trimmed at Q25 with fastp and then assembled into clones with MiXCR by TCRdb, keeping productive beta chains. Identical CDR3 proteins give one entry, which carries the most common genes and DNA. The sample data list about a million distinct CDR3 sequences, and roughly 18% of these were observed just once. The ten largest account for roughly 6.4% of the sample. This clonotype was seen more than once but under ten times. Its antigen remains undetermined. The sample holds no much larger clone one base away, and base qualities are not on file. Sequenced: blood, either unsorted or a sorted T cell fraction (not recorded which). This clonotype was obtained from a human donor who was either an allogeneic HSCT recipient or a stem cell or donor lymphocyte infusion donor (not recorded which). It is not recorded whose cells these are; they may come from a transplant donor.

The CDR3 reads as follows: CASRPVGRGDSPYEQYF. The sequenced DNA is TGTGCCAGCAGACCAGTAGGCAGGGGCGATTCCCCCTACGAGCAGTACTTC. The V and J segments used are TRBV2 and TRBJ2-7, with a weak D call of TRBD1 (6 bases match). As encoded in the germline V gene, CDR1 is SNHLY while CDR2 is FYNNEI. V is clipped by 6 bases and J by 2 bases, and the sequence between their germline boundaries is 23 bases long. The CDR3 sequence holds 17 residues, the cysteine and phenylalanine included. Only CDR3 DNA is held: 51 bases, read in frame from base 1.